This T cell receptor (beta chain) derives from a study of cytomegalovirus exposure and HLA in healthy donors. Study information: Genotyping showed roughly 77% of almost 400 donors falling in the Caucasian-associated ancestry cluster.

The PCR had 60 Vbeta and 13 Jbeta primers. The repertoire was sequenced with immunoSEQ multiplex PCR; TCRdb's copy has only in-frame clones and lacks some. Among about 160,000 clones listed, 60% to 80% were seen once. J gave up 13 bases and V 6 bases, and 9 bases lay outside the gene matches. Germline V gene sequence: CDR1 MDHEN, CDR2 SYDVKM. The CDR3 totals 13 residues. Study-wide results and limits: Certain sequence variants were highly shared and formed a cluster, and this cluster was likely a sequencing artifact.

Only one count was recorded for this clone. As yet, its antigen is unknown. Healthy bone marrow donors made up the donors. The receptor was isolated from a man in his sixties in good health and CMV-seronegative. This chain joins TRBV28 and TRBJ1-6; 7 nucleotides align to TRBD1. The sequenced sample consisted of PBMCs. CDR3 residues: CASRHINRGPLHF. The CDR3 nucleotides read TGTGCCAGCAGGCACATCAACAGGGGCCCCCTCCACTTT.